The 10 T cell receptor beta chains listed next were all sequenced from one sample in a study of blood T cells in healthy people across ages. It was with a sample-barcoded 5' primer and a J-beta primer mix that a second PCR of roughly 7 to 11 cycles was run. Via MiXCR, TCRdb re-called the 5' RACE reads, giving one row per CDR3 protein. Counted here are 710,000 or so distinct CDR3 sequences, about a third occurring once; the ten biggest clones make up 15%. Sequencing was carried out using blood. These receptors were obtained from a woman aged 80 or over in good health.

V usage is TRBV27 and J usage is TRBJ2-5; TRBD2 might be the D (6 bases). The end of the DNA fits TRBJ2-7 better, so the J call may be wrong. CDR1 is MNHEY and CDR2 is SMNVEV in the germline V gene (reference sequence). CDR3 length: 16 residues. CDR3 amino acids: CASSLSRGVPTYEQYF. Here the CDR3 DNA reads TGTGCCAGCAGTTTATCGCGCGGGGTCCCCACCTACGAGCAGTACTTC.

Remarks on this clonotype: A much larger clone sits a single nucleotide away, making a read error possible. This sequence joins TRBV7-6 and TRBJ1-1, with D unclear. The CDR3 has 16 amino acids. V dropped 1 base and J dropped 3 bases, with 15 bases sitting between them. Germline CDR1 is SGHVS and CDR2 is FNYEAQ. CDR3 residues: CASSLGARTMDTEAFF. The CDR3 bases are TGTGCCAGCAGCTTAGGGGCGAGGACGATGGACACTGAAGCTTTCTTT.

V and J are TRBV30 and TRBJ1-3; D gene ambiguous. The CDR3 spans 18 residues. Trimming took off 3 bases at V and 0 bases at J, with 21 bases between the two ends. Germline V gene data show CDR1 as GTSNPN and CDR2 as SVGIG (reference sequence). The CDR3 DNA reads TGTGCCTGGAGCGGACGATCGGCACCTCTGAACTCTGGAAACACCATATATTTT. As protein: CAWSGRSAPLNSGNTIYF.

This clonotype was counted many times. This chain links TRBV29-1 with TRBJ2-1; D gene unclear. CDR1 is SQVTM, CDR2 ANQGSEA, per germline. V lost 4 bases, J lost 2 bases, and 6 bases lay in between. CDR3 length: 12 amino acids. CDR3 loop: CSVGMAYNEQFF. In DNA, the CDR3 is TGCAGCGTTGGTATGGCCTACAATGAGCAGTTCTTC.

The gene calls are TRBV27 and TRBJ2-2; D is possibly TRBD1 (6 bases). Germline V lookup: CDR1 MNHEY, CDR2 SMNVEV (reference sequence). The CDR3 has 11 amino acids. The V and J ends lost 8 bases and 10 bases respectively, with 11 bases between them. CDR3 in DNA: TGTGCCAGCGCCAGGGGTGAGGAGCTGTTTTTT. It codes for CASARGEELFF.

The chain couples TRBV6-2 or TRBV6-3 to TRBJ2-1; perhaps TRBD1 as D (6 bases). V was clipped by 7 bases and J by 6 bases, with 34 bases between them. The CDR3 is 20 amino acids. Germline values: CDR1 MNHEY, CDR2 SVGEGT. CDR3 coding DNA: TGTGCCAGCAACTCGATCCTTACTCAATTACAGGGAATTTCTTTCAATGAGCAGTTCTTC. It is translated as CASNSILTQLQGISFNEQFF.

This clonotype was counted between two and nine times. This chain connects TRBV24-1 to TRBJ1-1; no reliable D call. The V end lost 0 bases, the J end lost 3 bases, and 7 bases lay between the germline ends. The CDR3 runs to 14 residues. Germline V gene sequence: CDR1 KGHDR, CDR2 SFDVKD. CDR3 region: CATSDLRRHTEAFF. The DNA for the CDR3 is TGTGCCACCAGTGATTTGCGTCGACACACTGAAGCTTTCTTT.

This chain joins TRBV7-2 and TRBJ2-3; D is unresolved. There are 14 residues in the CDR3. Trimming left V 4 bases short and J 4 bases short, with 12 bases between. Germline CDR1 and CDR2: SGHTA and FQGNSA. The CDR3: CASSSREFADTQYF. In DNA, the CDR3 is TGTGCCAGCAGCTCCCGAGAGTTCGCAGATACGCAGTATTTT.

This clonotype occurred many times. The chain links TRBV7-8 to TRBJ1-5; 7 bases map to TRBD1. V was clipped by 6 bases and J by 4 bases; unmatched bases: 6. The CDR3 contains 14 residues. Germline V gene data show CDR1 as SGHVS and CDR2 as FQNEAQ. The DNA for the CDR3 is TGTGCCAGCAGTTCGGGACAGTTAAATCAGCCCCAGCATTTT. Protein product: CASSSGQLNQPQHF.

As to this clonotype: A read error may explain this, as a much larger clone is one base away. This chain connects TRBV4-2 to TRBJ2-3; TRBD2 aligns across 9 bases. The CDR3 loop spans 16 amino acids. Germline V gene data show CDR1 as LGHNA and CDR2 as YNFKEQ. The DNA for the CDR3 is TGTGCCAGCAGCCGCATCTCGCGGGGGGGCACGGATACGCGGTATTTT. It specifies CASSRISRGGTDTRYF.